Below are 24 T cell receptor beta chains sequenced from a single sample in a study of blood T cells in healthy people across ages. A second PCR, run for about 6 to 11 cycles, used a sample-barcoded 5' primer plus a J-beta primer mix. Each CDR3 protein gets one entry after TCRdb re-called the 5' RACE reads with MiXCR. The data contain some 930,000 distinct CDR3 sequences, approximately 32% of them singletons. The data were also submitted as part of a second study, on T cells of mothers and their children.

Sequenced input: blood. All receptors come from a woman in her forties in good health.

A few counts support this clonotype. V and J are TRBV7-2 and TRBJ2-1; perhaps TRBD2 as D (7 bases). The CDR3 runs 14 residues. The V end lost 11 bases, the J end lost 0 bases, and 14 bases lay between the germline ends. Germline lookup yields CDR1 SGHTA and CDR2 FQGNSA. CDR3 region: CALGGQSSYNEQFF. The CDR3, as DNA: TGTGCCTTGGGGGGGCAGAGCTCCTACAATGAGCAGTTCTTC.

This sequence joins TRBV4-3 and TRBJ1-5, with TRBD1 matching 9 bases. Germline V gene data show CDR1 as LGHNA and CDR2 as YSLEER. CDR3 length: 16 residues. V lost 2 bases and J lost 6; bases outside the gene matches: 8. The CDR3 DNA is TGCGCCAGCAGCCAAACTTCCGGGACAGGGAGTCAGCCCCAGCATTTT. The encoded protein is CASSQTSGTGSQPQHF.

Note on this clonotype: This may be a read error, as it is one base from a much larger clone. This rearrangement joins TRBV29-1 to TRBJ2-1; no definite D call. Germline V lookup: CDR1 SQVTM, CDR2 ANQGSEA. The CDR3 has 10 amino acids. The CDR3 sequence: CSVHYNKQFF. The CDR3 DNA reads as TGCAGCGTCCACTACAATAAGCAGTTCTTC.

The V call is TRBV28, the J call TRBJ1-2; the D is unclear. The CDR3 is 14 amino acids. Germline V gene lookup returns CDR1 MDHEN and CDR2 SYDVKM. V was cut by 3 bases and J by 10 bases, with 18 bases left in between. The CDR3 coding sequence is TGTGCCAGCAGTTTGGGAGGAACAGAGCTTGACTACACCTTC. It is translated as CASSLGGTELDYTF.

The chain is built from TRBV15 and TRBJ1-1; 7 nucleotides line up with TRBD1. The junction had 12 bases not matched to a gene; V was cut back by 1 base and J by 4 bases. CDR1 and CDR2 (germline): LNHNV, YYDKDF (reference sequence). The CDR3 covers 17 residues. The CDR3 is CATSRVRGEGGSTEAFF. The CDR3, as DNA: TGTGCCACCAGCAGAGTCCGTGGGGAAGGGGGCTCCACTGAAGCTTTCTTT.

At least ten counts were recorded for this clonotype. The V and J genes are TRBV5-1 and TRBJ2-5; possibly TRBD1 or TRBD2 for D (5 bases each). The germline CDR1 and CDR2 sequences are SGHRS and YFSETQ. V lost 4 bases and J 2 bases, leaving 12 bases between the germline ends. This CDR3 region has 14 residues. CDR3 residues: CASSTGRRQETQYF. The CDR3 DNA follows: TGCGCCAGCAGCACGGGACGGAGACAAGAGACCCAGTACTTC.

This clonotype was recorded a few times. This chain connects TRBV5-1 to TRBJ2-6; no clear D gene. CDR1 and CDR2 from the germline V gene are SGHRS and YFSETQ. The CDR3 spans 17 residues. Between the trimmed V and J ends, which lost 4 bases and 1 base, there was a span of 15 bases. In DNA, the CDR3 is TGCGCCAGCAGCGACCCCCTAGACGGTTCTGGGGCCAACGTCCTGACTTTC. Its protein is CASSDPLDGSGANVLTF.

The sample holds many counts of this clonotype. The chain recombines TRBV7-2 with TRBJ2-5; D is ambiguous. V lost 6 bases and J lost 5, with 13 bases in between. Germline CDR1 and CDR2: SGHTA and FQGNSA. The CDR3 contains 13 residues. The CDR3: CASRGELAETQYF. Written as DNA, the CDR3 is TGTGCCAGCAGAGGAGAGTTGGCGGAGACCCAGTACTTC. The variable domain in full, completed from reference TRBV7-2 and TRBJ2-5, reads GAGVSQSPSNKVTEKGKDVELRCDPISGHTALYWYRQSLGQGLEFLIYFQGNSAPDKSGLPSDRFSAERTGGSVSTLTIQRTQQEDSAVYLCASRGELAETQYFGPGTRLLVL.

The DNA for the CDR3 is TGTGCCAGCCTTGAACGGGACAGCAGGGGTTCACCCCTCCACTTT. The encoded protein is CASLERDSRGSPLHF. This sequence joins TRBV2 and TRBJ1-6; 7 bases are a match to TRBD1. The CDR3 totals 15 residues. The germline V gene encodes CDR1 SNHLY and CDR2 FYNNEI. Trimming cost V 8 bases and J 9 bases; bases outside gene matches: 13.

Ten or more counts support this clonotype. The chain employs TRBV3-1 and TRBJ1-2; TRBD1 matches 8 bases. V dropped 0 bases and J dropped 4; count of bases not matched to a gene: 7. Per the germline V gene, CDR1 is LGHDT and CDR2 is YNNKEL (reference sequence). The CDR3 is made up of 16 amino acids. The CDR3 protein is CASSQDSATGAYGYTF. In DNA, the CDR3 is TGTGCCAGCAGCCAAGACAGTGCGACAGGGGCCTATGGCTACACCTTC. Filled out from reference TRBV3-1 and TRBJ1-2, the complete variable domain reads DTAVSQTPKYLVTQMGNDKSIKCEQNLGHDTMYWYKQDSKKFLKIMFSYNNKELIINETVPNRFSPKSPDKAHLNLHINSLELGDSAVYFCASSQDSATGAYGYTFGSGTRLTVV.

The chain combines TRBV21-1 with TRBJ1-6. TRBV21-1 is termed a pseudogene. The CDR3 is 17 amino acids. The CDR3 DNA is TGTGCCAGCAGCAAAGGGGGCCTCGGCTCCTATAATTCACCCCTCCACTTT. It encodes CASSKGGLGSYNSPLHF.

This clonotype has at least ten counts. The V call is TRBV11-2, the J call TRBJ1-2; D gene uncertain. CDR1 and CDR2 from the germline V gene are SGHAT and FQNNGV. The CDR3 covers 15 residues. The germline V and J ends were trimmed by 5 bases and 3 bases, with 16 bases remaining between them. In DNA form, the CDR3 reads TGTGCCAGCAGCCCGTTATCTTTCGCCCACTATGGCTACACCTTC. Translated: CASSPLSFAHYGYTF.

To note about this clonotype: One junction end disagrees with the germline gene, perhaps due to a read error. The J gene is TRBJ2-7, the V gene TRBV28; 7 nucleotides line up with TRBD2. The CDR3 extends over 15 amino acids. CDR1 and CDR2 (germline): MDHEN, SYDVKM. This chain's CDR3 is CTSSLSSGTTYEQYF. The CDR3 DNA is TGTACCAGCAGTTTATCTAGCGGTACGACCTACGAGCAGTACTTC. Full variable domain (missing parts from reference TRBV28 and TRBJ2-7): DVKVTQSSRYLVKRTGEKVFLECVQDMDHENMFWYRQDPGLGLRLIYFSYDVKMKEKGDIPEGYSVSREKKERFSLILESASTNQTSMYLCTSSLSSGTTYEQYFGPGTRLTVT.

As concerns this clonotype: Because the CDR3 is missing its conserved closing phenylalanine or tryptophan, this is likely a read error. The genes are TRBV7-2 and TRBJ2-7; weak D call: TRBD2 (5 bases). CDR3 length equals 15 residues. Germline assignment: CDR1 SGHTA and CDR2 FQGNSA. The germline V and J ends were trimmed by 3 bases and 2 bases, with 14 bases remaining between them. The CDR3 spells CASSLRLQRTYEQYL. The CDR3 coding sequence is TGTGCCAGCAGCTTGCGCCTCCAGCGGACCTACGAGCAGTACTTG.

This clonotype was observed a few times. The rearrangement uses TRBV2 and TRBJ2-1, with TRBD1 identical over 8 bases. Germline V lookup: CDR1 SNHLY, CDR2 FYNNEI. The V and J ends lost 6 bases and 0 bases, in that order; junction bases with no gene match: 7. This CDR3 has 16 amino acids. The DNA for the CDR3 is TGTGCCAGCAGGGTAAGACAGGGGAGCTCCTACAATGAGCAGTTCTTC. Translating gives CASRVRQGSSYNEQFF.

Ten or more counts support this clonotype. The CDR3 nucleotides read TGTGCCACCAGTGAACCTCAGGACAGGAAAGACTACGAGCAGTACTTC. This encodes CATSEPQDRKDYEQYF. The chain recombines TRBV24-1 with TRBJ2-7; 7 bases fit TRBD1. The CDR3 runs to 16 residues. CDR1 and CDR2 (germline): KGHDR, SFDVKD. J was trimmed by 3 bases and V by 4 bases; bases with no gene match: 11.

This sequence joins TRBV20-1 and TRBJ2-7; 9 nucleotides match TRBD2. The J call is doubtful: the DNA matches TRBJ2-5 better. This CDR3 region has 13 residues. Germline lookup yields CDR1 DFQATT and CDR2 SNEGSKA (reference sequence). CDR3 nucleotides: TGCAGTGCCCGCCTAGCGGGAAGAGAGACCCAGTACTTC. Its protein is CSARLAGRETQYF.

As regards this clonotype: One junction end disagrees with the germline gene, perhaps due to a read error. The V gene is TRBV12-3 or TRBV12-4, the J gene TRBJ1-1; D gene uncertain. The CDR3 covers 14 residues. This CDR3 reads CAGSFGNMGTEAFF. The CDR3 DNA reads as TGTGCCGGCAGTTTCGGGAACATGGGAACTGAAGCTTTCTTT.

A word on this clonotype: One junction end does not reproduce the germline sequence, and a read error may be involved. The chain carries TRBV27 and TRBJ2-3; D uncertain. The CDR3 has 16 residues. Per the germline V gene, CDR1 is MNHEY and CDR2 is SMNVEV (reference sequence). The CDR3: CASSFGLQQSTDTQYF. The CDR3 coding sequence is TGTGCCAGCAGTTTCGGCCTACAGCAGAGCACAGATACACAGTATTTT.

This clonotype was recorded a few times. The chain employs TRBV20-1 and TRBJ1-1; D gene uncertain. Trimming took 3 bases from V and 6 from J, leaving 20 bases between them. The CDR3 covers 15 residues. CDR1 is DFQATT and CDR2 is SNEGSKA in the germline V gene (reference sequence). CDR3 sequence: CSARINRTRVPEAFF. The CDR3 nucleotides read TGCAGTGCTAGGATAAACCGGACCCGGGTCCCTGAAGCTTTCTTT.

This chain joins TRBV7-2 and TRBJ2-5, with 9 bases matching TRBD1. This CDR3 contains 15 residues. With 1 base clipped from V and 7 bases from J, the junction kept 7 bases outside the gene matches. From germline, CDR1 is SGHTA and CDR2 FQGNSA. This CDR3 is CASSLGPTGGGTQYF. CDR3 coding DNA: TGTGCCAGCAGCTTAGGCCCTACAGGGGGCGGGACCCAGTACTTC.

The sample holds many counts of this clonotype. This chain uses TRBV7-9 with TRBJ2-6, with D perhaps matching TRBD1 (6 bases). CDR1 SEHNR and CDR2 FQNEAQ come from the germline V gene (reference sequence). Trimming took off 4 bases at V and 1 base at J, with 17 bases between the two ends. The CDR3 loop spans 18 amino acids. The CDR3 region has the DNA TGTGCCAGCAGCTCGGCGGTCAGGGGCGAGTCTGGGGCCAACGTCCTGACTTTC. It specifies CASSSAVRGESGANVLTF.

This clonotype was detected a few times. V gene TRBV6-1 combines with J gene TRBJ2-7, with 10 bases lining up with TRBD1. Germline values: CDR1 MNHNS, CDR2 SASEGT. The CDR3 is 19 residues long. V dropped 4 bases and J dropped 3; count of bases not matched to a gene: 18. The CDR3 DNA reads as TGTGCCAGCAGTGCCCAGGGACAGGGGTTTTTCGATCGTGTCTACGAGCAGTACTTC. Its translation: CASSAQGQGFFDRVYEQYF.

This clonotype appeared many times. The rearrangement joins TRBV5-5 to TRBJ2-5; D unclear. Looked up from germline, CDR1 is SGHKS and CDR2 is YYEKEE (reference sequence). The CDR3 has 13 amino acids. V lost 0 bases and J 2 bases, leaving 5 bases between the germline ends. In DNA form, the CDR3 reads TGTGCCAGCAGCTTGGAACAACAAGAGACCCAGTACTTC. Encoded protein: CASSLEQQETQYF.